Below, one TCR beta chain is given with its context. Looked up from germline, CDR1 is SGHVS and CDR2 is FQNEAQ. The CDR3 loop spans 16 amino acids. The ends lost 2 bases at V and 4 bases at J; junction bases unmatched: 7. The data stem from a study of T cell changes during pregnancy in multiple sclerosis. TCRdb keeps only in-frame clones here, not all; method: immunoSEQ multiplex PCR. This sample has some 70,000 clones, with 85% to 90% found just once. The sequencing used peripheral blood, collected after pregnancy. The chain carries TRBV7-8 and TRBJ1-3, with 8 bases lining up with TRBD1. The TCR comes from a female donor in good health, enrolled as a control in a pregnancy study. The chain's CDR3 is CASSLQSRGLGNTIYF. The CDR3 coding sequence is TGTGCCAGCAGCTTACAGTCCAGGGGGCTCGGAAACACCATATATTTT.